Following are 32 T cell receptor beta chains from one sample sequenced in a study of cytomegalovirus exposure and HLA in healthy donors. The PCR employed 60 Vbeta primers together with 13 Jbeta primers. The data were produced by immunoSEQ multiplex PCR, yet TCRdb's version contains in-frame clones alone and is incomplete. The sample has 110,000 to 150,000 clones; roughly 79% are singletons. Sequenced input: PBMCs. Receptors originate from a woman younger than 45 in good health and CMV-seronegative.

The rearrangement joins TRBV27 to TRBJ1-1; D is perhaps TRBD1 (5 bases). Trimming removed 3 bases at V and 0 bases at J, with 11 bases between. The germline CDR1 and CDR2 sequences are MNHEY and SMNVEV (reference sequence). The CDR3 has 15 residues. In DNA, the CDR3 is TGTGCCAGCAGTTTTGGGGCAGGAATGAACACTGAAGCTTTCTTT. Translating it yields CASSFGAGMNTEAFF.

The count of this clone is one. The rearrangement links TRBV14 to TRBJ2-3; D is perhaps TRBD2 (6 bases). The CDR3 runs to 16 residues. Trimming left V 0 bases short and J 3 bases short, with 13 bases between. Germline CDR1 and CDR2: SGHDN and FVKESK. CDR3 residues: CASSQDLWRVTDTQYF. For the CDR3, the DNA is TGTGCCAGCAGCCAAGATTTGTGGAGGGTGACAGATACGCAGTATTTT.

V is TRBV6-1 and J is TRBJ2-5; 7 bases are a match to TRBD2. This CDR3 is built from 17 residues. Trimming at V came to 0 bases and at J to 2 bases, leaving 9 bases not matched to a gene. Germline CDR1 is MNHNS and CDR2 is SASEGT. This chain's CDR3 is CASSEALRASGQETQYF. CDR3 DNA sequence: TGTGCCAGCAGTGAAGCGCTTCGGGCTAGCGGACAAGAGACCCAGTACTTC.

The genes are TRBV5-5 and TRBJ2-1; 16 bases map to TRBD2. The germline CDR1 and CDR2 sequences are SGHKS and YYEKEE (reference sequence). V shed 4 bases, J shed 7 bases, and the junction held 2 bases outside the gene matches. The CDR3 has 15 amino acids. CDR3 bases: TGTGCCAGCAGCCTGGGACTAGCGGGGGGGAATGAGCAGTTCTTC. Translated, it gives CASSLGLAGGNEQFF. The entire variable domain, with the rest obtained from reference TRBV5-5 and TRBJ2-1, is as follows: DAGVTQSPTHLIKTRGQQVTLRCSPISGHKSVSWYQQVLGQGPQFIFQYYEKEERGRGNFPDRFSARQFPNYSSELNVNALLLGDSALYLCASSLGLAGGNEQFFGPGTRLTVL.

The CDR3 sequence is CASSLNNDNYGYTF. As DNA, the CDR3 is TGTGCCAGCAGCTTAAACAACGATAACTATGGCTACACCTTC. The rearrangement joins TRBV7-3 to TRBJ1-2, with no clear D. CDR3 length: 14 residues. V lost 1 base and J lost 1, with 7 bases in between. The germline V gene encodes CDR1 SGHTA and CDR2 FQGTGA.

The chain combines TRBV6-6 with TRBJ2-1; maybe TRBD1 (5 bases). Germline loops: CDR1 MNHNY, CDR2 SVGAGI (reference sequence). Trimming took 5 bases from V and 5 from J, leaving 19 bases between them. The CDR3 extends over 16 amino acids. The CDR3 loop reads CASSAATAPLDNEQFF. The CDR3 DNA reads TGTGCCAGCAGTGCCGCGACAGCTCCCCTTGACAATGAGCAGTTCTTC.

J is TRBJ1-5 and V is TRBV27; D is uncertain. With 6 bases removed from V and 0 bases from J, the gap between germline ends came to 9 bases. Germline CDR1 MNHEY, CDR2 SMNVEV (reference sequence). The CDR3 sequence is 14 residues long. The CDR3: CASRPIYSNQPQHF. CDR3 DNA sequence: TGTGCCAGCAGACCTATATATAGCAATCAGCCCCAGCATTTT.

The sample holds a few counts of this clone. The V gene is TRBV6-5, the J gene TRBJ1-1, with D unclear. V gave up 0 bases and J gave up 9 bases, with 14 bases separating them. The CDR3 is 14 residues long. From germline, CDR1 is MNHEY and CDR2 SVGAGI. CDR3 sequence: CASSYSRVGVKAFF. The CDR3 DNA is TGTGCCAGCAGTTACTCGAGGGTTGGAGTCAAAGCTTTCTTT.

The chain uses TRBV29-1 and TRBJ1-2; perhaps TRBD1 as D (5 bases). Germline CDR1 reads SQVTM; CDR2 reads ANQGSEA. The CDR3 is 12 residues long. Trimming shortened V by 2 bases and J by 3 bases, and 7 bases separated the two germline ends. For the CDR3, the DNA is TGCAGCGTTGAACGGGGGGACTATGGCTACACCTTC. This gives the protein CSVERGDYGYTF.

V and J are TRBV18 and TRBJ2-1; 12 bases fit TRBD2. The CDR3 runs to 17 residues. The V segment lost 4 bases and the J segment 7 bases; nucleotides outside the gene matches: 11. CDR1 is KGHSH and CDR2 is LQKENI in the germline V gene. CDR3 nucleotide sequence: TGTGCCAGCTCACTCCCAGGACTAGCGGGGAATTCTAATGAGCAGTTCTTC. Protein product: CASSLPGLAGNSNEQFF.

The chain carries TRBV30 and TRBJ1-6, with TRBD1 as a possible D gene (6 bases). Deletions cut 3 bases from V and 5 bases from J, with 11 bases between. The CDR3 loop spans 14 amino acids. Germline CDR1 is GTSNPN and CDR2 is SVGIG (reference sequence). The CDR3 nucleotides read TGTGCCTGGAGACCGGGACAAAATAATTCACCCCTCCACTTT. Residues: CAWRPGQNNSPLHF.

The chain uses TRBV7-2 and TRBJ1-5; the match to TRBD1 covers 8 bases. Per the germline V gene, CDR1 is SGHTA and CDR2 is FQGNSA. Trimming cost V 3 bases and J 7 bases; bases outside gene matches: 11. This CDR3 contains 16 residues. The CDR3 loop is CASSFTSTGEGQPQHF. For the CDR3, the DNA is TGTGCCAGCAGCTTCACCTCGACAGGGGAAGGGCAGCCCCAGCATTTT.

This clone has only one observation. The chain carries TRBV2 and TRBJ1-1, with 9 bases identical to TRBD1. This CDR3 region has 14 residues. V lost 6 bases, J lost 5 bases, and 7 bases stayed unmatched. Germline values: CDR1 SNHLY, CDR2 FYNNEI. The CDR3 region has the DNA TGTGCCAGCAGGTTGACAGGGGGAAGTACTGAAGCTTTCTTT. Its translation is CASRLTGGSTEAFF.

The V and J genes are TRBV6-6 and TRBJ1-2, with 9 bases that match TRBD1. This CDR3 region has 14 residues. The germline CDR1 and CDR2 sequences are MNHNY and SVGAGI (reference sequence). V gave up 0 bases and J gave up 6 bases; unmatched junction bases: 2. For the CDR3, the DNA is TGTGCCAGCAGTTACTCGGGACAGGGCAATGGCTACACCTTC. Its translation: CASSYSGQGNGYTF.

The chain couples TRBV6-1 to TRBJ2-7; the match to TRBD1 covers 10 bases. Germline V gene data show CDR1 as MNHNS and CDR2 as SASEGT. CDR3 length: 14 residues. Losses at the gene ends were 7 bases for V and 3 bases for J; bases not matched to a gene: 6. This chain's CDR3 is CASIRTGGGYEQYF. In DNA, the CDR3 is TGTGCCAGCATTCGGACAGGGGGTGGCTACGAGCAGTACTTC.

The V gene is TRBV19, the J gene TRBJ1-2; TRBD1 matches 9 bases. CDR3 size: 14 residues. Germline-derived CDR1 and CDR2 are LNHDA and SQIVND (reference sequence). Losses at the gene ends were 6 bases for V and 6 bases for J; bases not matched to a gene: 8. The CDR3 spells CASRSTGGGDGYTF. The CDR3 DNA is TGTGCCAGTAGAAGTACAGGGGGCGGAGATGGCTACACCTTC.

J is TRBJ2-3 and V is TRBV9; TRBD2 might be the D (6 bases). The CDR3 is made up of 13 amino acids. Between the trimmed V and J ends, which lost 0 bases and 6 bases, there was a span of 8 bases. Germline V gene lookup returns CDR1 SGDLS and CDR2 YYNGEE. The DNA for the CDR3 is TGTGCCAGCAGCGTAGGCGGAGGGGATACGCAGTATTTT. Translating it yields CASSVGGGDTQYF.

The genes are TRBV7-2 and TRBJ2-5, with 8 bases aligning to TRBD2. Germline V gene lookup returns CDR1 SGHTA and CDR2 FQGNSA. The CDR3 runs 15 residues. V lost 2 bases, J lost 5 bases, and 7 bases stayed unmatched. DNA of the CDR3: TGTGCCAGCAGCTTACAAGCGGGGGTGTTGGAGACCCAGTACTTC. It is translated as CASSLQAGVLETQYF.

This clone was seen only a few times. The chain couples TRBV5-1 to TRBJ1-2; D may be TRBD1 (5 bases). Deletions cut 3 bases from V and 6 bases from J, with 9 bases between. Germline values: CDR1 SGHRS, CDR2 YFSETQ. This CDR3 spans 12 amino acids. Written as DNA, the CDR3 is TGCGCCAGCAGCTGGGACTCCAATGGCTACACCTTC. This encodes CASSWDSNGYTF.

This sequence joins TRBV7-8 and TRBJ1-3, with 7 bases identical to TRBD1. The V gene's germline CDR1 is SGHVS and CDR2 FQNEAQ. The CDR3 spans 16 residues. Trimming cost V 5 bases and J 0 bases; bases outside gene matches: 7. The CDR3 DNA reads TGTGCCAGCAGCCCTCGACAGGGAGGCTCTGGAAACACCATATATTTT. It encodes CASSPRQGGSGNTIYF.

This clone was counted only a few times. The chain is built from TRBV2 and TRBJ2-5; 7 positions agree with TRBD2. The CDR3 sequence is 13 residues long. Germline lookup yields CDR1 SNHLY and CDR2 FYNNEI. J gave up 5 bases and V 8 bases, and 8 bases lay outside the gene matches. CDR3 in DNA: TGTGCCAGCGTCCGGGACGGGAGGGAGACCCAGTACTTC. Its protein is CASVRDGRETQYF.

This rearrangement joins TRBV2 to TRBJ2-3; possibly TRBD2 for D (6 bases). Germline CDR1 is SNHLY and CDR2 is FYNNEI. V gave up 2 bases and J gave up 2 bases, with 20 bases separating them. The CDR3 has 18 amino acids. CDR3 in amino acids: CASSESRGVRTYTDTQYF. In DNA, the CDR3 is TGTGCCAGCAGTGAATCCCGCGGGGTCCGAACCTACACAGATACGCAGTATTTT.

The gene calls are TRBV27 and TRBJ1-1; TRBD1 matches at 7 bases. V dropped 3 bases and J dropped 1; count of bases not matched to a gene: 2. Germline CDR1 and CDR2: MNHEY and SMNVEV (reference sequence). This CDR3 region has 14 residues. CDR3 nucleotides: TGTGCCAGCAGTTTGACAGGGACGAACACTGAAGCTTTCTTT. It yields the protein CASSLTGTNTEAFF.

The chain links TRBV30 to TRBJ1-5, with 7 bases fitting TRBD1. The V gene end was trimmed by 5 bases and the J gene end by 4 bases; junction bases not matched to a gene: 5. CDR3 length: 13 residues. From germline, CDR1 is GTSNPN and CDR2 SVGIG (reference sequence). The CDR3 reads CAWDTGVNQPQHF. CDR3 in DNA: TGTGCCTGGGATACAGGGGTAAATCAGCCCCAGCATTTT.

The CDR3 spells CAISAGTENQPQHF. CDR3 nucleotide sequence: TGTGCCATCAGTGCCGGGACAGAGAATCAGCCCCAGCATTTT. The chain uses TRBV10-3 and TRBJ1-5, with 7 bases lining up with TRBD1. The CDR3 has 14 residues. V shed 4 bases and J 4 bases; nucleotides not matched to a gene: 4. The germline CDR1 and CDR2 sequences are ENHRY and SYGVKD.

CDR3 nucleotide sequence: TGTGCCAGCAGCCGAAGAGAGAGAGAAGAGACCCAGTACTTC. This translates into CASSRREREETQYF. This rearrangement joins TRBV7-9 to TRBJ2-5; D ambiguous. Germline-derived CDR1 and CDR2 are SEHNR and FQNEAQ (reference sequence). The CDR3 totals 14 residues. V was shortened by 5 bases and J by 3 bases, with 13 bases between the two germline ends.

The J gene is TRBJ2-1, the V gene TRBV2; TRBD1 agrees at 7 bases. CDR1 and CDR2 from the germline V gene are SNHLY and FYNNEI. CDR3 size: 13 residues. Unmatched junction bases numbered 9, after V lost 7 bases and J lost 9 bases. The CDR3 DNA is TGTGCCAGCAACCCGCAGGGGGTTGGTGAGCAGTTCTTC. This encodes CASNPQGVGEQFF.

V is TRBV10-3 and J is TRBJ2-5; 9 bases are a match to TRBD1. This CDR3 region has 15 residues. After removal of 6 bases from V and 5 bases from J, the junction contained 10 bases not matched to a gene. Germline V gene sequence: CDR1 ENHRY, CDR2 SYGVKD. The CDR3 DNA sequence: TGTGCCATCAGGAGGGGAACAGGGGGCCGGGAGACCCAGTACTTC. Translation: CAIRRGTGGRETQYF.

The V gene is TRBV10-2, the J gene TRBJ2-1; no clear D. Germline CDR1 reads WSHSY; CDR2 reads SAAADI. Trimming left V 6 bases short and J 9 bases short, with 12 bases between. The CDR3 has 12 residues. The CDR3 coding sequence is TGCGCCAGCAGGGAGACTGGCGGTGAGCAGTTCTTC. This translates into CASRETGGEQFF.

For the CDR3, the DNA is TGCGCCAGCAGTGGGGGCAGGGGGTCCTACAATGAGCAGTTCTTC. Translation: CASSGGRGSYNEQFF. The chain links TRBV5-1 to TRBJ2-1, with TRBD1 identical over 7 bases. Germline V gene sequence: CDR1 SGHRS, CDR2 YFSETQ. V was clipped by 5 bases and J by 1 base; unmatched bases: 6. The CDR3 spans 15 residues. Variable domain in full (rest from reference TRBV5-1 and TRBJ2-1): KAGVTQTPRYLIKTRGQQVTLSCSPISGHRSVSWYQQTPGQGLQFLFEYFSETQRNKGNFPGRFSGRQFSNSRSEMNVSTLELGDSALYLCASSGGRGSYNEQFFGPGTRLTVL.

This clone was recorded a few times. The chain couples TRBV6-5 to TRBJ1-1, with D unresolved. Trimming removed 4 bases from V and 7 bases from J, with 7 bases in between. CDR1 is MNHEY and CDR2 is SVGAGI in the germline V gene. CDR3 size: 11 residues. CDR3 loop: CASSSRSEAFF. In DNA, the CDR3 is TGTGCCAGCAGTTCCCGGAGTGAAGCTTTCTTT.

The rearrangement links TRBV9 to TRBJ1-1, with D uncertain. The V end lost 4 bases, the J end lost 0 bases, and 7 bases lay between the germline ends. This CDR3 has 13 amino acids. The V gene's germline CDR1 is SGDLS and CDR2 YYNGEE. CDR3 nucleotide sequence: TGTGCCAGCAGCCCTAGATTGAACACTGAAGCTTTCTTT. Translating gives CASSPRLNTEAFF.